Below are 27 T cell receptor beta chains sequenced from a single sample in a study of blood T cell repertoires in COVID-19. TCRdb keeps only in-frame clones here, not all; method: immunoSEQ multiplex PCR. The repertoire holds around 26,000 clones, with around 66% as singletons. The sequencing input was peripheral blood. The receptors shown here come from a man between 60 and 75 years old with active or convalescent COVID-19.

This chain uses TRBV7-9 with TRBJ2-7, with TRBD1 matching 7 bases. Germline V CDR1 and CDR2: SEHNR, FQNEAQ (reference sequence). The CDR3 runs to 15 residues. V shed 3 bases, J shed 2 bases, and the junction held 7 bases outside the gene matches. The CDR3 DNA is TGTGCCAGCAGCTTTGTAGACAGGGCTCCCTACGAGCAGTACTTC. Amino acid sequence: CASSFVDRAPYEQYF.

CDR3 nucleotides: TGTGCCAGCTCACCACAACGACAGGGTGTAACCTACAATGAGCAGTTCTTC. This sequence encodes CASSPQRQGVTYNEQFF. The chain combines TRBV18 with TRBJ2-1; TRBD1 matches 7 bases. There are 17 residues in the CDR3. Germline loops: CDR1 KGHSH, CDR2 LQKENI. V trimming: 1 base; J trimming: 2 bases; junction bases outside the gene matches: 8.

The chain recombines TRBV20-1 with TRBJ1-5; 12 bases match TRBD1. This CDR3 region has 17 residues. V dropped 3 bases and J dropped 0; count of bases not matched to a gene: 6. From germline, CDR1 is DFQATT and CDR2 SNEGSKA (reference sequence). CDR3 region: CSASPGTGGYSNQPQHF. Written as DNA, the CDR3 is TGCAGTGCTAGTCCCGGGACAGGGGGCTATAGCAATCAGCCCCAGCATTTT.

The gene calls are TRBV11-2 and TRBJ1-2, with D maybe TRBD1 (6 bases). V was trimmed by 2 bases and J by 8 bases, leaving 15 bases between them. Germline V gene sequence: CDR1 SGHAT, CDR2 FQNNGV. This CDR3 spans 14 amino acids. This CDR3 is CASSLTGQGRGYTF. The CDR3 bases are TGTGCCAGCAGCTTAACGGGACAAGGACGAGGCTACACCTTC.

This chain connects TRBV11-3 to TRBJ2-2, with 9 bases identical to TRBD1. This CDR3 contains 16 residues. The germline CDR1 and CDR2 sequences are SGHNT and YENEEA. Trimming at V came to 5 bases and at J to 3 bases, leaving 7 bases not matched to a gene. In nucleotides, the CDR3 is TGTGCCAGCAGCCCAATACAGGGGGCGGACACCGGGGAGCTGTTTTTT. Translation: CASSPIQGADTGELFF.

The V call is TRBV7-6, the J call TRBJ2-2; TRBD2 agrees at 14 bases. The CDR3 consists of 17 residues. J gave up 6 bases and V 5 bases, and 8 bases lay outside the gene matches. Germline values: CDR1 SGHVS, CDR2 FNYEAQ. CDR3 amino acids: CASSAGLAGVYPGELFF. The CDR3 region has the DNA TGTGCCAGCAGCGCGGGACTAGCGGGAGTGTATCCCGGGGAGCTGTTTTTT.

The chain joins TRBV6-5 to TRBJ1-6; a possible D gene is TRBD1 (5 bases). Germline lookup yields CDR1 MNHEY and CDR2 SVGAGI. The CDR3 contains 14 residues. The V and J ends lost 4 bases and 6 bases respectively, with 10 bases between them. The CDR3 region has the DNA TGTGCCAGCAGTTTAGGGCAGGGTAATTCACCCCTCCACTTT. Protein product: CASSLGQGNSPLHF.

V and J are TRBV6-1 and TRBJ1-5, with 7 bases fitting TRBD1. Germline V gene data show CDR1 as MNHNS and CDR2 as SASEGT. The CDR3 consists of 16 residues. Trimming took 4 bases from V and 4 from J; bases not matched to a gene: 10. For the CDR3, the DNA is TGTGCCAGCAGTGCGAACCCGACAGGGAGGAATCAGCCCCAGCATTTT. It encodes CASSANPTGRNQPQHF.

The chain recombines TRBV2 with TRBJ2-5, with D hard to call. Germline V gene sequence: CDR1 SNHLY, CDR2 FYNNEI. V dropped 4 bases and J dropped 5 bases, with 11 bases sitting between them. This CDR3 region has 13 residues. The CDR3 reads CASSVRRRETQYF. In nucleotides, the CDR3 is TGTGCCAGCAGTGTCCGACGGCGGGAGACCCAGTACTTC.

The chain joins TRBV3-1 (or the pseudogene TRBV3-2) to TRBJ2-5; maybe TRBD1 (5 bases). This CDR3 contains 13 residues. Trimming took 3 bases from V and 2 from J, leaving 7 bases between them. Germline assignment: CDR1 LGHDT and CDR2 YNNKEL (reference sequence). The CDR3 region has the DNA TGTGCCAGCAGCCAGGGGCGTCAAGAGACCCAGTACTTC. Translation: CASSQGRQETQYF.

This clone has only a few counts. V gene TRBV14 combines with J gene TRBJ2-7, with 10 bases identical to TRBD1. CDR1 SGHDN and CDR2 FVKESK come from the germline V gene. V was clipped by 4 bases and J by 7 bases; unmatched bases: 10. The CDR3 has 15 residues. For the CDR3, the DNA is TGTGCCAGCAGCCCGCTCGGGACAGGGGCGGGAGAGCAGTACTTC. Its protein is CASSPLGTGAGEQYF.

In its sample, this clone was seen a few times. DNA for the CDR3: TGTGCCAGCAGATTCCGACTAGCGGGAGATTACGAGCAGTACTTC. It yields the protein CASRFRLAGDYEQYF. This chain connects TRBV6-6 to TRBJ2-7, with 12 bases identical to TRBD2. After removal of 6 bases from V and 4 bases from J, the junction contained 7 bases not matched to a gene. The CDR3 is made up of 15 amino acids. The germline gives CDR1 MNHNY, CDR2 SVGAGI (reference sequence).

The J gene is TRBJ2-5, the V gene TRBV19; 10 bases agree with TRBD2. Germline trimming cut 3 bases from V and 3 bases from J; bases unmatched to any gene: 4. CDR3 length equals 15 residues. The germline V gene encodes CDR1 LNHDA and CDR2 SQIVND (reference sequence). The CDR3 here is CASSISSGGKETQYF. CDR3 nucleotide sequence: TGTGCCAGTAGTATTTCTAGCGGGGGCAAAGAGACCCAGTACTTC.

The chain is built from TRBV19 and TRBJ2-2; a weak D match, TRBD1 (6 bases). This CDR3 has 15 residues. Trimming took off 7 bases at V and 2 bases at J, with 14 bases between the two ends. Germline-derived CDR1 and CDR2 are LNHDA and SQIVND (reference sequence). The CDR3 coding sequence is TGTGCCAGTAAGGTCAGACAGGTCAACACCGGGGAGCTGTTTTTT. Translating gives CASKVRQVNTGELFF.

The rearrangement joins TRBV14 to TRBJ2-2; 7 bases align to TRBD2. After removal of 6 bases from V and 4 bases from J, the junction contained 5 bases not matched to a gene. CDR1 is SGHDN and CDR2 is FVKESK in the germline V gene. The length of the CDR3 is 14 residues. CDR3 sequence (DNA): TGTGCCAGCAGTCCGCTAGCGGTCACCGGGGAGCTGTTTTTT. Its protein product is CASSPLAVTGELFF.

The table lists this clone with a few counts. The chain uses TRBV29-1 and TRBJ2-3; the match to TRBD1 covers 8 bases. The CDR3 totals 13 residues. The germline CDR1 and CDR2 sequences are SQVTM and ANQGSEA. The trim removed 4 bases at V and 3 bases at J, leaving 3 bases unmatched. CDR3 nucleotides: TGCAGCGTTGGGGACAGGATTACAGATACGCAGTATTTT. Translation gives CSVGDRITDTQYF.

The rearrangement links TRBV29-1 to TRBJ2-5; D possibly corresponds to TRBD2 (5 bases). This CDR3 has 11 amino acids. The germline V gene encodes CDR1 SQVTM and CDR2 ANQGSEA. V dropped 7 bases and J dropped 1 base, with 7 bases sitting between them. CDR3 protein: CSASPQETQYF. CDR3 coding DNA: TGCAGCGCTAGCCCCCAAGAGACCCAGTACTTC.

This clone has just a few counts. The chain links TRBV7-2 to TRBJ1-1; the match to TRBD1 covers 10 bases. Germline assignment: CDR1 SGHTA and CDR2 FQGNSA. This CDR3 is built from 17 residues. Unmatched junction bases numbered 12, after V lost 5 bases and J lost 3 bases. As DNA, the CDR3 is TGTGCCAGCAGCCCCGACAGGGGGCTCTTTTCGGACACTGAAGCTTTCTTT. Residues: CASSPDRGLFSDTEAFF.

Only a few counts were recorded for this clone. The chain recombines TRBV19 with TRBJ1-2; D gene unclear. Trimming took 7 bases from V and 8 from J, leaving 17 bases between them. Germline V gives CDR1 LNHDA, CDR2 SQIVND (reference sequence). This CDR3 is 13 amino acids long. This CDR3 is CASTRGGYRGYTF. In nucleotides, the CDR3 is TGTGCCAGTACCCGAGGAGGTTATAGGGGCTACACCTTC.

In this sample, this clone turned up once. V and J are TRBV7-9 and TRBJ2-1; the D is unclear. This CDR3 contains 13 residues. V lost 8 bases to trimming and J lost 0 bases, with 8 bases between them. Per germline, CDR1 SEHNR and CDR2 FQNEAQ (reference sequence). CDR3 bases: TGTGCCAGCTCGGTTGCCTCCTACAATGAGCAGTTCTTC. It codes for CASSVASYNEQFF.

The chain uses TRBV3-1 (or the pseudogene TRBV3-2) and TRBJ1-1; TRBD1 aligns across 9 bases. Trimming took 6 bases from V and 7 from J; bases not matched to a gene: 9. The V gene's germline CDR1 is LGHDT and CDR2 YNNKEL (reference sequence). This CDR3 has 14 residues. In DNA form, the CDR3 reads TGTGCCAGCAGTCCCCGGGACAGGGTAAATGAAGCTTTCTTT. Amino acid sequence: CASSPRDRVNEAFF.

This chain links TRBV6-5 with TRBJ2-1; 9 bases match TRBD1. The junction had 8 bases not matched to a gene; V was cut back by 5 bases and J by 9 bases. Germline lookup yields CDR1 MNHEY and CDR2 SVGAGI. This CDR3 region has 14 residues. CDR3 loop: CASSPGQGFTEQFF. CDR3 nucleotide sequence: TGTGCCAGCAGTCCGGGACAGGGTTTCACTGAGCAGTTCTTC.

The V and J genes are TRBV7-6 and TRBJ1-1; TRBD1 agrees at 8 bases. The germline gives CDR1 SGHVS, CDR2 FNYEAQ. The CDR3 runs 17 residues. V was clipped by 7 bases and J by 1 base; unmatched bases: 14. CDR3 amino acids: CASIPGGPGSPNTEAFF. The DNA of the CDR3 is TGTGCCAGCATCCCAGGGGGCCCCGGGAGCCCGAACACTGAAGCTTTCTTT.

This clone was picked up a small number of times. The chain couples TRBV5-4 to TRBJ2-5; the match to TRBD1 covers 7 bases. CDR3 length: 15 amino acids. V was pared by 4 bases and J by 1 base, with 7 bases of the junction left unmatched. Germline values: CDR1 SGHNT, CDR2 YYREEE (reference sequence). CDR3 sequence (DNA): TGTGCCAGCAGCCCCCAGGGACAGACCCAAGAGACCCAGTACTTC. Encoded protein: CASSPQGQTQETQYF.

The chain recombines TRBV3-1 (or the pseudogene TRBV3-2) with TRBJ1-1; D remains unclear. Per germline, CDR1 LGHDT and CDR2 YNNKEL (reference sequence). The CDR3 runs to 13 residues. Trimming removed 2 bases at V and 5 bases at J, with 9 bases between. CDR3 sequence (DNA): TGTGCCAGCAGCCAACGAGTGAGAACTGAAGCTTTCTTT. It is translated as CASSQRVRTEAFF.

This clone was observed a handful of times. The chain links TRBV11-3 to TRBJ1-2, with D unclear. Trimming pared 8 bases from V and 2 bases from J, leaving 12 bases between. Germline CDR1 is SGHNT and CDR2 is YENEEA. The CDR3 extends over 13 amino acids. The CDR3 loop reads CASEASTNYGYTF. In nucleotides, the CDR3 is TGTGCCAGCGAGGCCTCCACAAACTATGGCTACACCTTC. The full variable domain, its missing parts supplied by reference TRBV11-3 and TRBJ1-2, is EAGVVQSPRYKIIEKKQPVAFWCNPISGHNTLYWYLQNLGQGPELLIRYENEEAVDDSQLPKDRFSAERLKGVDSTLKIQPAELGDSAVYLCASEASTNYGYTFGSGTRLTVV.

The chain carries TRBV2 and TRBJ1-1; D is undetermined. The V gene's germline CDR1 is SNHLY and CDR2 FYNNEI. CDR3 length: 13 residues. The V and J ends lost 6 bases and 0 bases respectively, with 8 bases between them. The CDR3, as DNA: TGTGCCAGCAGGGGAGACATGAACACTGAAGCTTTCTTT. Translating it yields CASRGDMNTEAFF.